Listed below are T cell receptor beta chains from one sample, sequenced in a study of T-cell memory formation after mild COVID-19. TCRdb reprocessed the 5' RACE reads with MiXCR, giving one entry per CDR3 protein. The table has 350,000 to 400,000 distinct CDR3 sequences, 13% to 15% seen once. Sample: PBMCs or a T cell subset sorted from them (not recorded which). The receptors derive from a man between 18 and 35 years old who had mild COVID-19 (a few samples of this study predate the infection). Cell type and time point are not known. The CDR3 runs from the conserved cysteine through the conserved F or W. The D gene is left open where the match is weak. The size field is filled for only some rows; it gives once, few, many or a size class.

>few|TRBJ1-1|TRBV5-5|.
CASSFPQEAFF
TGTGCCAGCAGCTTTCCGCAGGAAGCTTTCTTT
>few|TRBJ2-5|TRBV6-5|TRBD2
CASSPIAGTGQETQYF
TGTGCCAGCAGTCCCATAGCGGGGACGGGGCAAGAGACCCAGTACTTC
>.|TRBJ2-3|TRBV7-8|.
CASSLGPPDTQYF
TGTGCCAGCAGCTTAGGTCCGCCGGATACGCAGTATTTT
>many|TRBJ2-1|TRBV14|.
CASSPRTSYGEQFF
TGTGCCAGCAGCCCCCGCACTAGTTACGGTGAGCAGTTCTTC
>.|TRBJ2-1|TRBV19|TRBD2
CASSIGTSAINEQFF
TGTGCCAGTAGTATAGGGACTAGCGCAATCAATGAGCAGTTCTTC
>.|TRBJ2-7|TRBV12-3/TRBV12-4|.
CASSLVRVGYEQYF
TGTGCCAGCAGTTTGGTCCGCGTGGGCTACGAGCAGTACTTC
>.|TRBJ2-1|TRBV7-9|.
CASSFSAGVEQFF
TGTGCCAGCAGTTTCTCGGCAGGAGTGGAGCAGTTCTTC
>few|TRBJ1-2|TRBV12-3/TRBV12-4|TRBD1
CASTPGGQGSRYYGYTF
TGTGCCAGCACCCCGGGGGGACAGGGGAGTCGTTACTATGGCTACACCTTC
>many|TRBJ2-3|TRBV12-3/TRBV12-4|TRBD2
CASSLRLAGTDTQYF
TGTGCCAGCAGTTTACGGCTAGCGGGCACAGATACGCAGTATTTT
>few|TRBJ2-6|TRBV7-9|.
CASSNRAGANVLTF
TGTGCCAGCAGCAACAGGGCTGGGGCCAACGTCCTGACTTTC
>few|TRBJ1-1|TRBV6-5|TRBD1
CASSYQDRVGAFF
TGTGCCAGCAGTTACCAAGACAGGGTGGGTGCTTTCTTT
>few|TRBJ1-2|TRBV25-1|.
CASGNYGYTF
TGTGCCAGCGGTAACTATGGCTACACCTTC
>few|TRBJ1-6|TRBV6-1|.
CASTSYSYNSPLHF
TGTGCCAGCACGAGCTATTCCTATAATTCACCCCTCCACTTT
>.|TRBJ2-5|TRBV15|.
CATSRDPGGEKGETQYF
TGTGCCACCAGCAGAGATCCAGGAGGAGAAAAGGGAGAGACCCAGTACTTC
>few|TRBJ2-5|TRBV30|TRBD2
CARKGGGGRTETQYF
TGTGCCCGGAAGGGAGGCGGGGGGCGAACAGAGACCCAGTACTTC
>.|TRBJ1-2|TRBV4-1|TRBD1
CASSRVGAGGDGYTF
TGCGCCAGCAGCCGAGTCGGAGCAGGGGGCGATGGCTACACCTTC
>.|TRBJ2-2|TRBV19|.
CAIGKQTGLGNRELFF
TGTGCCATTGGGAAACAGACAGGCTTGGGTAACCGGGAGCTGTTTTTT
>many|TRBJ1-5|TRBV18|.
CASSPHNRAGQPQHF
TGTGCCAGCTCACCACATAACAGGGCGGGCCAGCCCCAGCATTTT
>few|TRBJ1-3|TRBV5-4|TRBD1
CASSLGSDRAGNTIYF
TGTGCCAGCAGCTTGGGATCGGACAGGGCTGGAAACACCATATATTTT
>many|TRBJ2-1|TRBV2|TRBD2
CASNPRLAGGDEQFF
TGTGCCAGCAACCCACGACTAGCGGGGGGCGATGAGCAGTTCTTC
>few|TRBJ2-4|TRBV2|.
CASSEVLAKNIQYF
TGTGCCAGCAGTGAAGTCCTAGCCAAAAACATTCAGTACTTC
>few|TRBJ2-7|TRBV4-1|.
CASSQGGVYEQYF
TGCGCCAGCAGCCAAGGCGGGGTTTACGAGCAGTACTTC